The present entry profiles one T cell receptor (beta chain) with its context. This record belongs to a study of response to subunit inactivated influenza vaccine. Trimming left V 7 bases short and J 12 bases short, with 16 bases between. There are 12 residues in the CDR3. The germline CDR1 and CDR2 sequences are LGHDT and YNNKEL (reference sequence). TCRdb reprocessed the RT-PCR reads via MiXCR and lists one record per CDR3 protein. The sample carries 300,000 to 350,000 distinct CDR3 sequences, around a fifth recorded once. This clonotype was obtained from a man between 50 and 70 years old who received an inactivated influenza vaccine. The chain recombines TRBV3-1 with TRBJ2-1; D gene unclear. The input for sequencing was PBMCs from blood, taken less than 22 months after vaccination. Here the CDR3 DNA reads TGTGCCAGCACCCTGGGTTTCCTAGGGCAGTTCTTC. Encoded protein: CASTLGFLGQFF.